What follows is one T cell receptor (beta chain) and its context. Germline values: CDR1 ENHRY, CDR2 SYGVKD. The V segment lost 5 bases and the J segment 4 bases; nucleotides outside the gene matches: 13. CDR3 size: 17 residues. Generated by immunoSEQ multiplex PCR, the TCRdb table keeps only in-frame clones and is missing some. The table records about 76,000 clones, approximately 94% of them present only once. The sample is drawn from a study of T cell changes during pregnancy in multiple sclerosis. The clonotype originates from a female donor with multiple sclerosis, enrolled in a pregnancy study. The gene calls are TRBV10-3 and TRBJ2-3; 9 bases fit TRBD1. The sample was peripheral blood, taken in the third trimester of pregnancy. The CDR3 region has the DNA TGTGCCATCAGTCCGGGACAGGGTGCGGGTGGCGCAGATACGCAGTATTTT. Residues: CAISPGQGAGGADTQYF.